This TCR beta chain comes out of a study of blood T cell repertoires in COVID-19. About the research overall: Samples representing acute and convalescent COVID-19 were sourced from the United States, Italy and Spain.

In the original processing: Reference gene primer amplification in the assay estimated nucleated cell counts. Method: immunoSEQ multiplex PCR; TCRdb's copy keeps in-frame clones and lacks some. V, J and clone size were drawn from that table, and D and trimming were deduced from the DNA. The sample records around 150,000 clones, over 80% being singletons. Germline values: CDR1 LNHDA, CDR2 SQIVND (reference sequence). The CDR3 loop spans 14 amino acids. V dropped 4 bases and J dropped 3 bases, with 11 bases sitting between them. The sequenced sample was peripheral blood. The rearrangement uses TRBV19 and TRBJ2-3; a weak D match, TRBD2 (6 bases). This TCR was recovered from a man aged 60 to 69 with active or convalescent COVID-19. Written as DNA, the CDR3 is TGTGCCAGTAGTAGGAGGGAGAATACAGATACGCAGTATTTT. Protein product: CASSRRENTDTQYF.